This passage covers 31 T cell receptor beta chains from one sample sequenced in a study of blood T cell repertoires in COVID-19. Profiled with immunoSEQ multiplex PCR; TCRdb holds only in-frame clones, not every one. The sample comprises about 68,000 clones, approximately 89% of which are singletons, and about 2.4% rests with the top ten. Sequenced input: peripheral blood. The receptors here all came from a human donor in a cohort sampled during active COVID-19.

The chain is built from TRBV28 and TRBJ2-5; 12 bases are a match to TRBD2. The germline V gene encodes CDR1 MDHEN and CDR2 SYDVKM. The CDR3 covers 16 residues. V lost 2 bases, J lost 5 bases, and 6 bases stayed unmatched. The CDR3 coding sequence is TGTGCCAGCAGTTTAGGCCTAGCGGGAGGGCAGGAGACCCAGTACTTC. It is translated as CASSLGLAGGQETQYF.

V gene TRBV6-6 combines with J gene TRBJ2-3; TRBD1 matches at 8 bases. The V gene's germline CDR1 is MNHNY and CDR2 SVGAGI (reference sequence). Trimming took 4 bases from V and 5 from J; bases not matched to a gene: 8. The CDR3 consists of 15 residues. The CDR3 here is CASSSPDRGLDTQYF. The CDR3 coding sequence is TGTGCCAGCAGTTCCCCCGACAGGGGATTAGATACGCAGTATTTT.

This chain links TRBV3-1 (or the pseudogene TRBV3-2) with TRBJ1-5; D uncertain. CDR1 and CDR2 from the germline V gene are LGHDT and YNNKEL (reference sequence). Trimming cost V 4 bases and J 4 bases, with 11 bases left between them. The length of the CDR3 is 14 residues. CDR3 nucleotides: TGTGCCAGCAGCCCAGGCCTGGGTAATCAGCCCCAGCATTTT. Protein sequence: CASSPGLGNQPQHF.

This chain connects TRBV19 to TRBJ2-1; 8 bases agree with TRBD2. The germline V gene encodes CDR1 LNHDA and CDR2 SQIVND (reference sequence). CDR3 length: 14 amino acids. V was clipped by 6 bases and J by 2 bases; unmatched bases: 3. CDR3 residues: CASRSAGAYNEQFF. CDR3 DNA: TGTGCCAGTAGATCAGCGGGAGCCTACAATGAGCAGTTCTTC.

This clone was seen a single time. The chain links TRBV25-1 to TRBJ2-5; D is possibly TRBD1 (6 bases). The germline V gene has CDR1 MGHDK and CDR2 SYGVNS. The V end was cut by 4 bases, the J end by 1 base, with 19 bases between. CDR3 size: 17 residues. The CDR3 sequence: CASSVGPGTPSQETQYF. The CDR3 nucleotides read TGTGCCAGCAGTGTAGGGCCCGGGACACCTTCCCAAGAGACCCAGTACTTC.

J is TRBJ2-3 and V is TRBV9; 7 bases map to TRBD2. The length of the CDR3 is 14 residues. Germline V CDR1 and CDR2: SGDLS, YYNGEE. V gave up 0 bases and J gave up 8 bases; unmatched junction bases: 6. The CDR3 spells CASSVGTRQVTQYF. CDR3 coding DNA: TGTGCCAGCAGCGTAGGGACTAGGCAGGTTACGCAGTATTTT.

This chain connects TRBV30 to TRBJ2-7, with 7 bases lining up with TRBD1. Looked up from germline, CDR1 is GTSNPN and CDR2 is SVGIG (reference sequence). Trimming removed 0 bases from V and 0 bases from J; junction bases left unmatched: 2. The CDR3 spans 14 residues. The chain's CDR3 is CAWSVRDSSYEQYF. DNA of the CDR3: TGTGCCTGGAGTGTACGGGACAGCTCCTACGAGCAGTACTTC. Variable domain in full (rest from reference TRBV30 and TRBJ2-7): SQTIHQWPATLVQPVGSPLSLECTVEGTSNPNLYWYRQAAGRGLQLLFYSVGIGQISSEVPQNLSASRPQDRQFILSSKKLLLSDSGFYLCAWSVRDSSYEQYFGPGTRLTVT.

CDR3 bases: TGTGCCAGCAGCGCAGACAGGGTCAGGGATACGCAGTATTTT. This encodes CASSADRVRDTQYF. The chain joins TRBV5-4 to TRBJ2-3; 7 bases align to TRBD1. The CDR3 contains 14 residues. Germline-derived CDR1 and CDR2 are SGHNT and YYREEE (reference sequence). With V trimmed by 4 bases and J by 6 bases, 8 bases remained unmatched.

This chain joins TRBV5-6 and TRBJ2-2; 8 positions agree with TRBD1. CDR1 and CDR2 from the germline V gene are SGHDT and YYEEEE. The CDR3 consists of 17 residues. V was clipped by 4 bases and J by 5 bases; unmatched bases: 13. CDR3 sequence: CASSANGQGTGTGELFF. The CDR3 DNA sequence: TGTGCCAGCAGCGCCAATGGACAGGGTACGGGGACCGGGGAGCTGTTTTTT.

The chain combines TRBV7-7 with TRBJ2-1, with TRBD2 as a possible D gene (6 bases). CDR3 length: 13 residues. The germline gives CDR1 SSHAT, CDR2 FNYEAQ (reference sequence). Trimming removed 1 base from V and 7 bases from J, with 8 bases in between. CDR3 protein: CASSLGAGNEQFF. For the CDR3, the DNA is TGTGCCAGCAGCTTAGGGGCGGGGAATGAGCAGTTCTTC. The full variable domain, in which reference TRBV7-7 and TRBJ2-1 provide the parts outside the CDR3, is GAGVSQSPRYKVTKRGQDVTLRCDPISSHATLYWYQQALGQGPEFLTYFNYEAQPDKSGLPSDRFSAERPEGSISTLTIQRTEQRDSAMYRCASSLGAGNEQFFGPGTRLTVL.

This chain links TRBV9 with TRBJ2-5, with 7 bases matching TRBD1. This CDR3 comprises 13 residues. Looked up from germline, CDR1 is SGDLS and CDR2 is YYNGEE. After removal of 4 bases from V and 3 bases from J, the junction contained 3 bases not matched to a gene. CDR3 residues: CASSIGQEETQYF. The CDR3 DNA reads as TGTGCCAGCAGCATCGGACAGGAAGAGACCCAGTACTTC.

This chain's CDR3 is CSGGQLTYGYTF. The DNA of the CDR3 is TGCAGCGGCGGGCAACTGACCTATGGCTACACCTTC. The chain joins TRBV29-1 to TRBJ1-2; D gene unclear. The V gene's germline CDR1 is SQVTM and CDR2 ANQGSEA. V was cut by 7 bases and J by 4 bases, with 13 bases left in between. CDR3 size: 12 residues.

The V and J genes are TRBV6-6 and TRBJ1-3; TRBD1 matches 7 bases. The CDR3 runs to 14 residues. The ends lost 4 bases at V and 5 bases at J; junction bases unmatched: 5. The germline gives CDR1 MNHNY, CDR2 SVGAGI (reference sequence). The CDR3 sequence is CASSSSGGRNTIYF. As DNA, the CDR3 is TGTGCCAGCAGTTCATCAGGGGGTCGAAACACCATATATTTT.

This chain connects TRBV19 to TRBJ1-2, with 8 bases matching TRBD1. V shed 4 bases, J shed 4 bases, and the junction held 8 bases outside the gene matches. Germline V gives CDR1 LNHDA, CDR2 SQIVND (reference sequence). CDR3 size: 15 residues. CDR3 sequence reads: CASSTAGGFVYGYTF. The CDR3 nucleotides are TGTGCCAGTAGTACCGCAGGGGGCTTTGTCTATGGCTACACCTTC.

V is TRBV6-2 or TRBV6-3 and J is TRBJ1-1; D possibly corresponds to TRBD1 (6 bases). The CDR3 extends over 14 amino acids. Trimming stripped 5 bases from V and 2 bases from J, with 12 bases between. Germline-derived CDR1 and CDR2 are MNHEY and SVGEGT. CDR3 in amino acids: CASSDQGYNTEAFF. The CDR3 DNA follows: TGTGCCAGCAGTGATCAGGGGTACAACACTGAAGCTTTCTTT.

The gene calls are TRBV6-5 and TRBJ2-7, with D perhaps TRBD2 (5 bases). V dropped 8 bases and J dropped 6 bases, with 20 bases sitting between them. Germline values: CDR1 MNHEY, CDR2 SVGAGI. This CDR3 is 14 amino acids long. The CDR3 DNA sequence: TGTGCCAGCGGCGGACTTTCACGCTTCGGCGAGCAGTACTTC. Amino acid sequence: CASGGLSRFGEQYF.

The CDR3 region is CASSLRTEMFF. CDR3 nucleotides: TGTGCCAGCAGTTTGAGGACAGAAATGTTTTTT. The rearrangement uses TRBV12-3 or TRBV12-4 and TRBJ1-4; maybe TRBD1 (6 bases). The length of the CDR3 is 11 residues. V dropped 3 bases and J dropped 15 bases, with 11 bases sitting between them.

The CDR3 DNA is TGTGCCATCAGTGAGTCGCGGGGTGGTGGAAACACCATATATTTT. It codes for CAISESRGGGNTIYF. This chain links TRBV10-3 with TRBJ1-3; D not certain. The CDR3 sequence is 15 residues long. With 0 bases removed from V and 3 bases from J, the gap between germline ends came to 9 bases. Germline V gene lookup returns CDR1 ENHRY and CDR2 SYGVKD.

The chain carries TRBV4-3 and TRBJ1-4; 7 positions match TRBD1. CDR1 is LGHNA, CDR2 YSLEER, per germline. The V gene end was trimmed by 4 bases and the J gene end by 4 bases; junction bases not matched to a gene: 9. The CDR3 runs 16 residues. The CDR3 region is CASSPVSAGGNEKLFF. CDR3 sequence (DNA): TGCGCCAGCAGCCCCGTTTCGGCAGGGGGTAATGAAAAACTGTTTTTT.

The chain carries TRBV9 and TRBJ2-5; the match to TRBD2 covers 7 bases. V dropped 0 bases and J dropped 5; count of bases not matched to a gene: 13. CDR1 is SGDLS, CDR2 YYNGEE, per germline. This CDR3 has 17 residues. CDR3 in amino acids: CASSVAPHPSGGETQYF. The CDR3 nucleotides are TGTGCCAGCAGCGTAGCCCCACATCCTAGCGGCGGGGAGACCCAGTACTTC.

J is TRBJ1-1 and V is TRBV7-9, with D possibly being TRBD1 (5 bases). The CDR3 totals 12 residues. CDR1 is SEHNR, CDR2 FQNEAQ, per germline (reference sequence). The V gene lost 7 bases and the J gene lost 10 bases, with 16 bases spanning the gap. CDR3 amino acids: CASNYQGEGAFF. CDR3 nucleotides: TGTGCCAGCAACTACCAAGGGGAGGGAGCTTTCTTT.

The V call is TRBV5-1, the J call TRBJ2-3; D is perhaps TRBD2 (5 bases). Germline assignment: CDR1 SGHRS and CDR2 YFSETQ. The ends were cut back, 1 base at V and 1 base at J, with 10 bases in the middle. CDR3 length: 15 residues. The CDR3 sequence: CASSLNGAGTDTQYF. DNA for the CDR3: TGCGCCAGCAGCTTGAACGGAGCGGGCACAGATACGCAGTATTTT.

This chain uses TRBV5-4 with TRBJ2-1; TRBD2 matches 9 bases. The trim removed 4 bases at V and 4 bases at J, leaving 6 bases unmatched. Looked up from germline, CDR1 is SGHNT and CDR2 is YYREEE (reference sequence). The CDR3 has 15 residues. The CDR3: CASSRTSEVYNEQFF. In DNA form, the CDR3 reads TGTGCCAGCAGCCGGACTAGCGAGGTATACAATGAGCAGTTCTTC. Complete variable domain (other parts from reference TRBV5-4 and TRBJ2-1): ETGVTQSPTHLIKTRGQQVTLRCSSQSGHNTVSWYQQALGQGPQFIFQYYREEENGRGNFPPRFSGLQFPNYSSELNVNALELDDSALYLCASSRTSEVYNEQFFGPGTRLTVL.

The chain carries TRBV6-5 and TRBJ2-1, with 10 bases matching TRBD1. With V trimmed by 0 bases and J by 9 bases, 5 bases remained unmatched. CDR1 is MNHEY, CDR2 SVGAGI, per germline. The CDR3 extends over 15 amino acids. CDR3 sequence reads: CASSYSWDRGIEQFF. The CDR3 nucleotides are TGTGCCAGCAGTTACTCGTGGGACAGGGGTATTGAGCAGTTCTTC.

The rearrangement uses TRBV5-1 and TRBJ2-2; 7 nucleotides align to TRBD1. CDR1 is SGHRS, CDR2 YFSETQ, per germline. This CDR3 contains 15 residues. V trimming: 5 bases; J trimming: 4 bases; junction bases outside the gene matches: 8. The CDR3 sequence: CASRNDREGTGELFF. CDR3 in DNA: TGCGCCAGCAGAAACGACAGGGAAGGCACCGGGGAGCTGTTTTTT. Looking up the rest from reference TRBV5-1 and TRBJ2-2 gives the full variable domain: KAGVTQTPRYLIKTRGQQVTLSCSPISGHRSVSWYQQTPGQGLQFLFEYFSETQRNKGNFPGRFSGRQFSNSRSEMNVSTLELGDSALYLCASRNDREGTGELFFGEGSRLTVL.

The CDR3 reads CASSGPRTGPGGTEAFF. CDR3 nucleotides: TGTGCCAGCAGCGGACCTCGCACAGGCCCAGGGGGCACTGAAGCTTTCTTT. The chain joins TRBV9 to TRBJ1-1; TRBD1 aligns across 7 bases. The CDR3 sequence is 17 residues long. The trim removed 3 bases at V and 4 bases at J, leaving 15 bases unmatched. Germline assignment: CDR1 SGDLS and CDR2 YYNGEE. Using reference TRBV9 and TRBJ1-1 for the parts outside the CDR3, the full variable domain is DSGVTQTPKHLITATGQRVTLRCSPRSGDLSVYWYQQSLDQGLQFLIQYYNGEERAKGNILERFSAQQFPDLHSELNLSSLELGDSALYFCASSGPRTGPGGTEAFFGQGTRLTVV.

This sequence joins TRBV28 and TRBJ1-2, with D possibly being TRBD1 (6 bases). CDR1 and CDR2 from the germline V gene are MDHEN and SYDVKM. The CDR3 has 15 residues. Trimming removed 9 bases from V and 0 bases from J, with 17 bases in between. The CDR3 is CASTGPASANYGYTF. For the CDR3, the DNA is TGTGCCAGTACAGGGCCCGCTTCTGCTAACTATGGCTACACCTTC.

This chain uses TRBV5-6 with TRBJ1-3; 8 bases match TRBD1. From germline, CDR1 is SGHDT and CDR2 YYEEEE. This CDR3 is built from 13 residues. The V segment lost 5 bases and the J segment 8 bases; nucleotides outside the gene matches: 6. The CDR3 loop reads CASRRDRRDTIYF. The DNA for the CDR3 is TGTGCCAGCAGACGGGACAGGCGGGACACCATATATTTT.

This rearrangement joins TRBV2 to TRBJ2-7; tentatively, D is TRBD2 (6 bases). The germline gives CDR1 SNHLY, CDR2 FYNNEI. V lost 6 bases, J lost 3 bases, and 18 bases lay in between. The CDR3 is 15 amino acids. CDR3 sequence reads: CASSSDNAGLYEQYF. The CDR3 nucleotides read TGTGCCAGCAGCTCTGATAACGCGGGACTCTACGAGCAGTACTTC.

The CDR3 DNA reads TGTGCCAGCGCGCCCTCGCGACAAGCTGAAAAACTGTTTTTT. It codes for CASAPSRQAEKLFF. The V call is TRBV6-6, the J call TRBJ1-4; no definite D call. V was clipped by 8 bases and J by 7 bases, with 17 bases between them. This CDR3 comprises 14 residues. CDR1 and CDR2 from the germline V gene are MNHNY and SVGAGI (reference sequence).

The J gene is TRBJ2-7, the V gene TRBV4-1; TRBD2 aligns across 10 bases. Per the germline V gene, CDR1 is MGHRA and CDR2 is YSYEKL. The CDR3 sequence is 18 residues long. The trim removed 1 base at V and 4 bases at J, leaving 13 bases unmatched. CDR3 DNA sequence: TGCGCCAGCAGCCAAGGTACTTTAGCGGGGGGTTTGTTGTACGAGCAGTACTTC. Amino acids: CASSQGTLAGGLLYEQYF.